A single sample gave rise to the 10 T cell receptor beta chains below, sequenced in a study of blood T cell repertoires in COVID-19. Method: immunoSEQ multiplex PCR; TCRdb's copy keeps in-frame clones and lacks some. Of more than 200,000 clones in the sample, around 81% were seen once. Sequencing used PBMCs or T cells enriched from blood (not recorded which). The receptors shown here come from a man aged 25-45 years with acute COVID-19.

This clone appeared a few times. The J gene is TRBJ2-3, the V gene TRBV7-9; 7 bases match TRBD1. The length of the CDR3 is 16 residues. CDR1 SEHNR and CDR2 FQNEAQ come from the germline V gene (reference sequence). With V trimmed by 5 bases and J by 0 bases, 8 bases remained unmatched. The chain's CDR3 is CASSPGTAKSTDTQYF. CDR3 DNA: TGTGCCAGCAGCCCCGGGACAGCGAAAAGCACAGATACGCAGTATTTT.

This clone occurred once. The chain uses TRBV5-5 and TRBJ1-4; D call uncertain. V gave up 0 bases and J gave up 8 bases, with 14 bases separating them. The CDR3 length is 15 residues. Germline values: CDR1 SGHKS, CDR2 YYEKEE (reference sequence). The CDR3 DNA sequence: TGTGCCAGCAGCTTGGGAAGGAGGTTGGAGGAAAAACTGTTTTTT. Encoded protein: CASSLGRRLEEKLFF.

This rearrangement joins TRBV11-1 to TRBJ2-1; TRBD2 matches 7 bases. CDR3 length: 15 amino acids. In germline, CDR1 is SGHAT, CDR2 FQDESV (reference sequence). J was trimmed by 0 bases and V by 5 bases; bases with no gene match: 4. CDR3 nucleotide sequence: TGTGCCAGCAGCCTGCGGGGGTTCTCCTACAATGAGCAGTTCTTC. Its protein product is CASSLRGFSYNEQFF.

This clone appeared once. This rearrangement joins TRBV6-5 to TRBJ1-2, with D unresolved. The CDR3 consists of 13 residues. V shed 10 bases and J shed 4 bases, with 16 bases lying between them. Germline values: CDR1 MNHEY, CDR2 SVGAGI. CDR3 sequence: CATQTGGVYGYTF. CDR3 bases: TGTGCCACCCAGACTGGCGGCGTCTATGGCTACACCTTC.

The chain joins TRBV5-5 to TRBJ2-2; D is uncertain. V gave up 5 bases and J gave up 0 bases, with 8 bases separating them. Germline values: CDR1 SGHKS, CDR2 YYEKEE (reference sequence). This CDR3 comprises 14 residues. The CDR3 region has the DNA TGTGCCAGCAGGTCGCCAGCGAACACCGGGGAGCTGTTTTTT. It encodes CASRSPANTGELFF.

This clone has a handful of counts. The rearrangement links TRBV10-3 to TRBJ1-1; TRBD1 matches at 9 bases. V lost 7 bases, J lost 5 bases, and 11 bases stayed unmatched. This CDR3 contains 15 residues. Germline V gene data show CDR1 as ENHRY and CDR2 as SYGVKD. The CDR3 sequence: CAIKNGQGTGTEAFF. The CDR3 nucleotides read TGTGCCATCAAGAACGGACAGGGGACGGGAACTGAAGCTTTCTTT.

The chain carries TRBV4-2 and TRBJ2-2; D not resolved. V dropped 1 base and J dropped 5 bases, with 8 bases sitting between them. This CDR3 region has 14 residues. The germline V gene has CDR1 LGHNA and CDR2 YNFKEQ. The CDR3 here is CASSQAKKTGELFF. The CDR3 region has the DNA TGTGCCAGCAGCCAAGCTAAGAAAACCGGGGAGCTGTTTTTT.

This chain joins TRBV7-3 and TRBJ1-1, with D perhaps matching TRBD1 (5 bases). Germline assignment: CDR1 SGHTA and CDR2 FQGTGA. Trimming removed 2 bases from V and 0 bases from J, with 10 bases in between. CDR3 length: 15 amino acids. This chain's CDR3 is CASSLSGELNTEAFF. Written as DNA, the CDR3 is TGTGCCAGCAGCTTATCGGGGGAGTTGAACACTGAAGCTTTCTTT.

This sequence joins TRBV19 and TRBJ1-3; 7 nucleotides align to TRBD1. This CDR3 comprises 17 residues. Trimming cost V 3 bases and J 4 bases; bases outside gene matches: 12. Germline assignment: CDR1 LNHDA and CDR2 SQIVND (reference sequence). CDR3 residues: CASSIPRDSRFGNTIYF. The CDR3 DNA sequence: TGTGCCAGTAGTATTCCTCGGGACAGCCGTTTCGGAAACACCATATATTTT.

The CDR3 DNA reads TGTGCCAGCAGCTGGTCCGGGACAGGGGTAGACGAGCAGTACTTC. As protein: CASSWSGTGVDEQYF. The genes are TRBV5-6 and TRBJ2-7; 10 positions agree with TRBD1. The junction had 8 bases not matched to a gene; V was cut back by 3 bases and J by 5 bases. This CDR3 has 15 residues. CDR1 and CDR2 from the germline V gene are SGHDT and YYEEEE.